This T cell receptor (beta chain) was identified in a study of blood T cell repertoires in COVID-19. With V trimmed by 1 base and J by 5 bases, 5 bases remained unmatched. CDR3 length equals 16 residues. The germline V gene has CDR1 LGHDT and CDR2 YNNKEL (reference sequence). The participants were between roughly 18 and 89 years old and came from under 25 US areas. Two negative PCRs, clearance, or symptom resolution were required of recovered Cohort 3 donors. As originally analysed: Nucleated cell counts were estimated from reference gene primer amplification. Assay used: immunoSEQ multiplex PCR; TCRdb lists only in-frame clones, some missing. V, J and clone size are those of that table, while D and trimming were read from the DNA. Of more than 250,000 clones listed, approximately 88% are singletons.

The material sequenced was PBMCs or T cells enriched from blood (not recorded which). The chain uses TRBV3-1 (or the pseudogene TRBV3-2) and TRBJ2-2, with 9 bases matching TRBD1. This TCR was sampled from a woman aged 40-49 years who had recovered from COVID-19. CDR3 nucleotide sequence: TGTGCCAGCAGCCAAGTGCGGACAGGGGTGACCGGGGAGCTGTTTTTT. This gives the protein CASSQVRTGVTGELFF.